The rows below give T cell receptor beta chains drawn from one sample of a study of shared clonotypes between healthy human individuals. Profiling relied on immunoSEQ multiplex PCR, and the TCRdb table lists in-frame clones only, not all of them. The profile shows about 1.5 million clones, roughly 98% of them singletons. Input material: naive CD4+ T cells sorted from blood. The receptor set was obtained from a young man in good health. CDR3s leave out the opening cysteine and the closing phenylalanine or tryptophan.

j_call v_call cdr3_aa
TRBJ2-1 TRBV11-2 ASSPDLVFVNEQF
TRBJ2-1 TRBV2 ASSDRGTNEQF
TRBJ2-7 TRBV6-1 ASREWNGSYEQY
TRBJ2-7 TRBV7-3 ASSPYPGTNYEQY
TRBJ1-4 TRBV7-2 ASSTQTATNEKLF
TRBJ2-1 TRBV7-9 ASSLILAGPYNEQF
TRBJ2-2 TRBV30 AWKGQGKFWELF
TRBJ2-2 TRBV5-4 ASSRTSGKGTGELF
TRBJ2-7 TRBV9 ASSPSAGLAVYEQY
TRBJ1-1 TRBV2 ASSLQGLNTEAF
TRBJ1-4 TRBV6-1 ASSDVGGNEKLF
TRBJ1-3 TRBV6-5 ASSLGSSGNTIY
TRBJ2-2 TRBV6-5 ASSYSTVSGTGELF
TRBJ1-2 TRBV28 ASSGRNYGYT